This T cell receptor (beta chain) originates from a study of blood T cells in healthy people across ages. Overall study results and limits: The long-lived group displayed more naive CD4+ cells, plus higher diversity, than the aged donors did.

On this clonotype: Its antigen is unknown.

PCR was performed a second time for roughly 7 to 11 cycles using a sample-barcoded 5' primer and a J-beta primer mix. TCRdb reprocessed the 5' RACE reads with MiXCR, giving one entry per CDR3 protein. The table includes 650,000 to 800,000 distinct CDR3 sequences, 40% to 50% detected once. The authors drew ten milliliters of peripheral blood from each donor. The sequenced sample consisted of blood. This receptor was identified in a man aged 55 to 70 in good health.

CDR3 nucleotides: TGTGCCAGCAAATTGTTCGGGACAGGGTCCTACGAGCAGTACTTC. Translation: CASKLFGTGSYEQYF. The gene calls are TRBV2 and TRBJ2-7, with TRBD1 matching 9 bases. The germline V gene has CDR1 SNHLY and CDR2 FYNNEI. V was pared by 7 bases and J by 1 base, with 8 bases of the junction left unmatched. This CDR3 is built from 15 residues.